The source of this T cell receptor (beta chain) is a study of T cell repertoires in cytomegalovirus infection. Study in general: Public TCR beta signature analysis indicated the presence of both CMV infection and matching HLA type.

Regarding the study as a whole: Of the TCR beta families, the public ones yielded a cumulative frequency that identified carriers of CMV plus the relevant HLA. Ex vivo, HLA-C-restricted CMV-specific TCR beta clonotypes prevailed over the rest of the response.

In germline, CDR1 is MDHEN, CDR2 SYDVKM. This CDR3 region has 14 residues. V was clipped by 5 bases and J by 5 bases, with 14 bases between them. As for this clonotype: The target antigen is unknown.

TCRdb reprocessed the reads with MiXCR, giving one entry per CDR3 protein. The repertoire consists of hundreds of thousands of distinct CDR3 sequences, with 35% to 40% occurring once and the leading ten covering around 2.8%. The chain recombines TRBV28 with TRBJ2-3; a weak D match, TRBD2 (5 bases). The origin of this receptor is a human donor in good health (CMV status not recorded). Some clones in this sample may be carry-over from other donors' samples. The material sequenced was PBMCs. CDR3 sequence reads: CASSPDTGRDTQYF. In nucleotides, the CDR3 is TGTGCCAGCAGTCCCGACACGGGAAGAGATACGCAGTATTTT.